This T cell receptor beta chain was sequenced during a study of T cells in Graves' hyperthyroidism and ophthalmopathy (dated by TCRdb to about 2019). For context, the study as a whole: Peripheral blood was collected at initial diagnosis, before any treatment. To identify distinguishing TCR V-J signatures, a discovery cohort of about 100 patients was used, comprising 43 with Graves' ophthalmopathy and about 59 with stable Graves' hyperthyroidism. Whether ophthalmopathy could be predicted prospectively was tested in an independent validation cohort made up of under 20 hyperthyroidism patients plus 17 patients who later progressed to ophthalmopathy. The 85 to 100 discovery patients were randomly split 7:3 into training and test sets. In addition, the study compared T-cell repertoires in thyroid tissue and in blood from several Graves' hyperthyroidism patients. After sampling, hyperthyroidism patients received methimazole starting at 30 mg daily, and ophthalmopathy patients received high-dose intravenous methylprednisolone. The paper reports TCR Vbeta CDR3 sequencing of over 130 peripheral blood samples: approximately 41 ophthalmopathy, fewer than 80 hyperthyroidism and around 17 progressor patients. Study-wide findings and limitations: A 13 V-J signature model separated ophthalmopathy from stable hyperthyroidism, with roughly 88% sensitivity and roughly 81% specificity in cross-validation and 80%/75% in testing. Sample size was not statistically predetermined, and investigators were not blinded to group allocation. In validation, the model predicted progression to ophthalmopathy a median of roughly 6.1 months before onset, with approximately 70% sensitivity and 72.22% specificity. Most expanded thyroid clonotypes (frequency above 0.001) were also detected in blood, suggesting blood repertoires may reflect thyroid immune responses.

Comments on this clonotype: No antigen is known for it. No base quality values were provided; no much bigger clone lies one nucleotide off.

TCR beta CDR3 regions were amplified from RNA transcripts. The TCR CDR3 was subjected to a first round of RT-PCR using the HTBI primer set and the Qiagen OneStep RT-PCR kit. Libraries were constructed in a second round of multiplex PCR, after which size selection and purification were performed. Paired-end sequencing of the libraries was performed with 100 bp reads on an Illumina HiSeq2000. In the authors' own workflow: Raw data were processed with SOAPnuke, discarding reads with adapters, uncalled bases, mean Phred below 15, or no exact constant-primer or identifier match. COPE v1.2.5 was used to merge high-quality paired reads, and clonotypes were defined as unique nucleotide sequences. Clonotypes were aligned to IMGT TRBV, TRBD and TRBJ reference segments using MiTCR v1.1. Only V-J combinations with frequency above 0.0001, covering 99% to 99.2% of repertoires, were analysed. The TCS score was defined as the ratio of F50 (clonal expansion) to E x V (chaos), calculated using BLOSUM62-based TCRdist between CDR3 peptides within each V-J. Welch's t-statistics and random forest reduced roughly 530 V-J features to 13, which were used in a naive Bayes classifier (R e1071). TCRdb reran the public reads through fastp at Q25 and MiXCR, keeping productive beta chains. Entries are consolidated by CDR3 protein sequence, retaining the most common genes and DNA. The V and J calls were determined by TCRdb, not by the authors. The sample table shows fewer than 850,000 distinct CDR3 sequences, and 15% to 20% are seen once. The top ten constitute roughly a sixth of the sample.

CDR1 and CDR2 were assigned from the germline V gene as SGHNT and YENEEA. The CDR3 spans 15 residues, from the cysteine through the phenylalanine. The retained sequence is limited to the CDR3, 45 bases, with the frame set at the first base. V is shortened by 5 bases, J by 1 base, and the region joining them spans 14 bases. Stable Graves' hyperthyroidism was defined as no progression to ophthalmopathy during 18 months of follow-up. Hyperthyroidism patients were newly diagnosed, had a disease duration of under 2 months, and were aged 18 to 65 years. Exclusion was applied to patients with uncontrolled infections, other autoimmune diseases, pregnancy or lactation. Diagnoses were established on the basis of clinical symptoms, serum thyroxine and TRAb, thyroid ultrasound, and orbital computed tomography. Ficoll-Paque density gradient centrifugation was used to isolate PBMCs from approximately 10 ml of fresh peripheral blood. Trizol reagent was used to extract total RNA, and RNA quality was then checked on an Agilent 2100 Bioanalyzer.

The chain was built from TRBV11-3 and TRBJ1-1; the D gene lacks a confident call. The clonotype was recovered from a man aged 50 to 59 with Graves' hyperthyroidism. The source material was blood. The base sequence is TGTGCCAGCAGCCTGTACTCCTCCCGGAACACTGAAGCTTTCTTT. Its protein product is CASSLYSSRNTEAFF. The full variable domain, with segments outside the CDR3 supplied by the reference TRBV11-3 and TRBJ1-1 proteins, appears as EAGVVQSPRYKIIEKKQPVAFWCNPISGHNTLYWYLQNLGQGPELLIRYENEEAVDDSQLPKDRFSAERLKGVDSTLKIQPAELGDSAVYLCASSLYSSRNTEAFFGQGTRLTVV.